The text below deals with one TCR beta chain. Its recognized antigen is unknown. Per-nucleotide qualities are absent, and no much larger clonotype sits a single base away. Relative to germline, V is 4 bases shorter and J is 4 bases shorter, with 22 bases between their ends. The germline V gene (reference sequence) supplies CDR1 DFQATT and CDR2 SNEGSKA. Including the terminal cysteine and phenylalanine, the CDR3 comprises 16 residues. Solely the CDR3 DNA is kept, with 48 bases framed from the first base. Systemically healthy Caucasian individuals from Russia, 35 to 40 in total and aged about 6 to 100 years, were included as donors. Around 10 milliliters of peripheral blood were drawn from each donor into EDTA-treated Vacutainer tubes. Ficoll-Paque density-gradient centrifugation was used to isolate PBMCs, with at least 6 million obtained per sample. Trizol reagent was used to extract total RNA from PBMCs, with at least 5 micrograms per sample. The percentages of naive CD45RAhigh/CD27high T cells were determined by flow cytometry on a PBMC aliquot from every donor.

The sample is drawn from a study of blood T cells in healthy people across ages (dated by TCRdb to the mid-2010s). In the study overall: In model experiments, template switching captured about one uniquely barcoded TCR beta cDNA molecule for every two T cells. Age-related changes in TCR beta repertoire diversity were measured in the study by deep sequencing normalized with unique cDNA molecular identifiers. Four age groups were formed from the donors: young (average roughly 16 years), middle-aged (less than 40), aged (around 68) and long-lived (around 82). To avoid experimental bias, donors of different ages were spread randomly across the sequencing lanes. The study analyzed two additional independent replicas of 1 million unique cDNA reads from the same blood draw for two donors, one aged 18 to 29 and one aged 80 or older.

Here is what the overall study found, with its caveats: The percentage of naive T cells measured by flow cytometry correlated strongly with observed TCR beta diversity. Conclusive comparison of naive and antigen-experienced compartments was prevented by the profiling of bulk unsorted PBMCs. Compared with the aged group, the long-lived group had more naive CD4+ T cells, fewer expanded clones and increased TCR diversity, a pattern suggesting age selection. Because the CMV infection status of the donors was unknown, age-related changes in expanded clonotypes may potentially have been confounded. As age increased, observed TCR beta diversity per million T cells dropped in a roughly linear way, and a significant reduction was already evident by age 40. Estimates of total diversity based on one million sequenced T cells were regarded as lower bounds and as underestimates.

The method behind the library was 5' RACE. The sequencer was an Illumina HiSeq 2500. A second PCR of roughly 7 to 11 cycles was performed with a sample-barcoded 5' primer and a J-beta primer mix. A unique molecular identifier was introduced onto each TCR beta cDNA molecule by a template-switch 5' adaptor carrying 12 random nucleotides. Each sample yielded at least 2.5 million CDR3-containing paired-end reads. All of the RNA was converted into first-strand cDNA using the Mint cDNA synthesis kit, with a TRBC-specific oligonucleotide serving as the primer. All cDNA was treated with uracil-DNA glycosylase and then went through a first 18-cycle PCR with the universal primers M1SS and BC2_uni_R. In the authors' own workflow: For normalization, 1 million high-quality reads, each with a distinct molecular identifier, were randomly selected from each sample. Reads with shared molecular identifiers were discarded instead of being binned into consensus sequences. MiTCR, run with a Q25 quality threshold and the strictest error-elimination algorithm, handled CDR3 identification, clonotype clustering and error correction. A nonparametric unseen species model with Euler transformation was used to estimate a lower bound on total TCR beta diversity. The raw public reads went through TCRdb reprocessing: fastp at Q25, MiXCR clone calling, in-frame beta chains kept. Each entry merges the rows of one CDR3 protein and shows their most common DNA and genes. Here the V and J calls rest on TCRdb's processing, not on the authors' analysis. In all, the sample holds approximately 600,000 distinct CDR3 sequences, and roughly 53% of those were seen once. Clones ranked in the top ten supply around 37% of the sample.

Recombination linked TRBV20-1 to TRBJ1-1, with a weak D call of TRBD1 (6 bases match). The sequence came from a man aged 55-75 years in good health. The material sequenced was blood. Here is the DNA: TGCAGTGCTACAGAACCCCGAGGGGGGGACGTCACTGAAGCTTTCTTT. Its protein reads: CSATEPRGGDVTEAFF.